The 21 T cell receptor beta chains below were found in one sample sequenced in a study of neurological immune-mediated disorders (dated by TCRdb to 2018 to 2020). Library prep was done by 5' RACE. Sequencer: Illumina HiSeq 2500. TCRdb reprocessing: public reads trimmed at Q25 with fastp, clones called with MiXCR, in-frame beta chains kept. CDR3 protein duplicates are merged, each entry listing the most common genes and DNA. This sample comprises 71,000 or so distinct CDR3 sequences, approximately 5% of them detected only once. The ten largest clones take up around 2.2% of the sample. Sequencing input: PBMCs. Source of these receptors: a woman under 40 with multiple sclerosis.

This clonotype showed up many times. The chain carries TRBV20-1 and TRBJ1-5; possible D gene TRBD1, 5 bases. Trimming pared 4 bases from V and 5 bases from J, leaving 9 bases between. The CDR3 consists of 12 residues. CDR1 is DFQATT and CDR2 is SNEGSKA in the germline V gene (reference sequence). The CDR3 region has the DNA TGCAGTGCTACCAGGGAAGATCAGCCCCAGCATTTT. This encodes CSATREDQPQHF.

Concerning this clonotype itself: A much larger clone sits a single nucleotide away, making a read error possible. This CDR3 reads CASSSAGAGKTIYF. The CDR3 DNA sequence: TGCGCCAGCAGCTCGGCGGGGGCTGGAAAAACCATATATTTT. The chain couples TRBV5-1 to TRBJ1-3; TRBD1 might be the D (6 bases). The CDR3 extends over 14 amino acids. Germline lookup yields CDR1 SGHRS and CDR2 YFSETQ.

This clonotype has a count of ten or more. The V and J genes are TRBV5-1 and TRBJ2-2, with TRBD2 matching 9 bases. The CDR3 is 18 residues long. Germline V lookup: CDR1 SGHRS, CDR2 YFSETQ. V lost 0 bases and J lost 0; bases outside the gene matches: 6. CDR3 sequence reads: CASSLEGSGGPNTGELFF. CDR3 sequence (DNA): TGCGCCAGCAGCTTGGAGGGTAGCGGGGGTCCGAACACCGGGGAGCTGTTTTTT.

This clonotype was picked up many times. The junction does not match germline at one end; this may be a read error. The CDR3 here is CASSLGQGADTQYF. The CDR3, as DNA: TGCGCCAGCAGCTTAGGTCAGGGGGCAGATACGCAGTATTTT. V gene TRBV5-6 combines with J gene TRBJ2-3; 7 bases fit TRBD1. Germline values: CDR1 SGHDT, CDR2 YYEEEE. The CDR3 extends over 14 amino acids.

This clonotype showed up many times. The CDR3 is CSARRNRNTEAFF. CDR3 sequence (DNA): TGCAGTGCTAGGAGGAACCGGAACACTGAAGCTTTCTTT. The genes are TRBV20-1 and TRBJ1-1; unclear D gene. Germline CDR1 and CDR2: DFQATT and SNEGSKA (reference sequence). Trimming shortened V by 3 bases and J by 1 base, and 9 bases separated the two germline ends. The CDR3 is 13 residues long.

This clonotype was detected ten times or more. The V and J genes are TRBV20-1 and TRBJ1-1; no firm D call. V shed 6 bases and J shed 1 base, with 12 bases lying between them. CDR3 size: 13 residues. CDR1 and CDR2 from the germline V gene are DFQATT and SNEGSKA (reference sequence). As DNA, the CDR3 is TGCAGTGCATCGGACCTGGGGAACACTGAAGCTTTCTTT. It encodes CSASDLGNTEAFF.

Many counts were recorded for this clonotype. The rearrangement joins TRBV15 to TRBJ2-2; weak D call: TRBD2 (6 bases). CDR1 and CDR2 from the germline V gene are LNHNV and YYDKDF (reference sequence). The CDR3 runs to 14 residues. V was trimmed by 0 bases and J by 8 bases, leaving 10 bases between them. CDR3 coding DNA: TGTGCCACCAGCAGAGATCGGGGGTGGGGGGAGCTGTTTTTT. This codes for CATSRDRGWGELFF.

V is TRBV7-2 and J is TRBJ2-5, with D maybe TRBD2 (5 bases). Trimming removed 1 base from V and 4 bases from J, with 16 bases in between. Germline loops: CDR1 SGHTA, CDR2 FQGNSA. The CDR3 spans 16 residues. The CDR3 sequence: CASSLGSGISTETQYF. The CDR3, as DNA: TGTGCCAGCAGCTTAGGCTCGGGGATTTCTACAGAGACCCAGTACTTC.

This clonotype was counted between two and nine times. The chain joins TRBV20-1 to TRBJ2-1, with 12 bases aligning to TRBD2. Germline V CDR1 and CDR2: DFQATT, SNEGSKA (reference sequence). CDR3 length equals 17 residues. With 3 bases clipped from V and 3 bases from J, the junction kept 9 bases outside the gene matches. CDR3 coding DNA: TGCAGTGCTAGTCTGTGGACTAGCGGGGACTTCTACAATGAGCAGTTCTTC. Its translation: CSASLWTSGDFYNEQFF.

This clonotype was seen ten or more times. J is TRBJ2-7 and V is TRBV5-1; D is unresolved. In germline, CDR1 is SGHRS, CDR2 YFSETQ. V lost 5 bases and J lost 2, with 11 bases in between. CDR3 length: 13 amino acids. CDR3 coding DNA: TGCGCCAGCAGTCCAGCGACCCCCTACGAGCAGTACGTC. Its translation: CASSPATPYEQYV.

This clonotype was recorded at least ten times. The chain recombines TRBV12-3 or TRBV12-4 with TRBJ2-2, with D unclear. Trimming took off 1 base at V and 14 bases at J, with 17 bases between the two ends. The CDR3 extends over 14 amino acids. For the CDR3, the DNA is TGTGCCAGCAGTTTAGTCGGCCCAGAGGAAGAACTGTTTTTT. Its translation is CASSLVGPEEELFF.

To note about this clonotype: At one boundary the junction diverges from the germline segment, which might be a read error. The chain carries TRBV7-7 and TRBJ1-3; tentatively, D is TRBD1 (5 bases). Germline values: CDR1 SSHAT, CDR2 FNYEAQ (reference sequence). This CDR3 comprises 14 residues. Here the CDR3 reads CASRSPGGGKTIYF. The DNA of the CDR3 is TGTGCCAGCAGAAGCCCCGGGGGAGGAAAAACCATATATTTT. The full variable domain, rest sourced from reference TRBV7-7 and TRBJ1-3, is GAGVSQSPRYKVTKRGQDVTLRCDPISSHATLYWYQQALGQGPEFLTYFNYEAQPDKSGLPSDRFSAERPEGSISTLTIQRTEQRDSAMYRCASRSPGGGKTIYFGEGSWLTVV.

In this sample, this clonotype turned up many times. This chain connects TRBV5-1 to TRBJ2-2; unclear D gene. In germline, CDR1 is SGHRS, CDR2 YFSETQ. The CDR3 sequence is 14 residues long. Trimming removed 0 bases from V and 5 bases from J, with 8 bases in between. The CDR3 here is CASSLEGGTGELFF. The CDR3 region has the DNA TGCGCCAGCAGCTTGGAAGGTGGTACCGGGGAGCTGTTTTTT.

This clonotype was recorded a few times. The DNA of the CDR3 is TGCGCCAGCAGCTTGGAGGCGAGGGCCTCCTACGAGCAGTACTTC. Its translation: CASSLEARASYEQYF. The rearrangement links TRBV5-1 to TRBJ2-7, with D perhaps TRBD2 (5 bases). The CDR3 loop spans 15 amino acids. The ends were cut back, 0 bases at V and 0 bases at J, with 10 bases in the middle. In germline, CDR1 is SGHRS, CDR2 YFSETQ.

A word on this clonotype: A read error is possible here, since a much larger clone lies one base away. DNA of the CDR3: TGCGCCAGCAGCCCGACCGGGGGCCAAGGGACCCAGTACTTC. It codes for CASSPTGGQGTQYF. The V call is TRBV5-1, the J call TRBJ2-5; D may match TRBD1 or TRBD2 (6 bases each). CDR1 is SGHRS and CDR2 is YFSETQ in the germline V gene. CDR3 length equals 14 residues.

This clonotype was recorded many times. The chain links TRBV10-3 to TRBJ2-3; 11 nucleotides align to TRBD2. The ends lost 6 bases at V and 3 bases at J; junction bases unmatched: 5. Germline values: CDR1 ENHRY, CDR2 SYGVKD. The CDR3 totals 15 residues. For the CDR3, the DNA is TGTGCCATCAGGGCGACTAGCGGGGAGACAGATACGCAGTATTTT. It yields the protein CAIRATSGETDTQYF.

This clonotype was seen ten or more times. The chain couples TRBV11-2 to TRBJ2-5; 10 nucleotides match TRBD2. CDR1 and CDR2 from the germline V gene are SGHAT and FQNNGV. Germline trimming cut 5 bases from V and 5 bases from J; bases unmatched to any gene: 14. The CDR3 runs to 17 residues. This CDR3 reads CASSPRLAGATAETQYF. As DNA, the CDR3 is TGTGCCAGCAGCCCCAGGCTAGCGGGAGCCACGGCGGAGACCCAGTACTTC.

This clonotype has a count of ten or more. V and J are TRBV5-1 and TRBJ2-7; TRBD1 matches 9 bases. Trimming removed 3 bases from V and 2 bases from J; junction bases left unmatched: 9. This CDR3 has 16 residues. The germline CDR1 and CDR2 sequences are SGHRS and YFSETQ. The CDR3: CASSSGRTGDAYEQYV. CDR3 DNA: TGCGCCAGCAGCTCTGGACGGACAGGGGACGCCTACGAGCAGTACGTC.

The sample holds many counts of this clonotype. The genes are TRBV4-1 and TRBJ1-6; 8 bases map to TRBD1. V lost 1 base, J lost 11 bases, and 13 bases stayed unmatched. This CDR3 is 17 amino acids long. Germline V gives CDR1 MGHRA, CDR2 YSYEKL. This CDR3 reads CASSQGTGKALITPLHF. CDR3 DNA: TGCGCCAGCAGCCAAGGGACAGGGAAGGCCTTAATTACACCCCTCCACTTT.

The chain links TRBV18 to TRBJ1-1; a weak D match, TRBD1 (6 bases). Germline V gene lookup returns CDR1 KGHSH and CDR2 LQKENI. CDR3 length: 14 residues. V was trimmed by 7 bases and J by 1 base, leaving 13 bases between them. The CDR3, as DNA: TGTGCCAGCTTCCAGGGGATGTCGAACACTGAAGCTTTCTTT. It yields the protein CASFQGMSNTEAFF. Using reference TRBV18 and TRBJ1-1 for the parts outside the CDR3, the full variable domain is NAGVMQNPRHLVRRRGQEARLRCSPMKGHSHVYWYRQLPEEGLKFMVYLQKENIIDESGMPKERFSAEFPKEGPSILRIQQVVRGDSAAYFCASFQGMSNTEAFFGQGTRLTVV.

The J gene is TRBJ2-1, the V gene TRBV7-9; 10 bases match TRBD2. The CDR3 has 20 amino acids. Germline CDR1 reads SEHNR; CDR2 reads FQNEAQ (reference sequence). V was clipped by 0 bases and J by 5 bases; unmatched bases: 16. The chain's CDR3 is CASSLAFVRASGSRHNEQFF. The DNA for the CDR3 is TGTGCCAGCAGCTTAGCTTTCGTAAGGGCTAGCGGGAGCCGGCACAATGAGCAGTTCTTC.